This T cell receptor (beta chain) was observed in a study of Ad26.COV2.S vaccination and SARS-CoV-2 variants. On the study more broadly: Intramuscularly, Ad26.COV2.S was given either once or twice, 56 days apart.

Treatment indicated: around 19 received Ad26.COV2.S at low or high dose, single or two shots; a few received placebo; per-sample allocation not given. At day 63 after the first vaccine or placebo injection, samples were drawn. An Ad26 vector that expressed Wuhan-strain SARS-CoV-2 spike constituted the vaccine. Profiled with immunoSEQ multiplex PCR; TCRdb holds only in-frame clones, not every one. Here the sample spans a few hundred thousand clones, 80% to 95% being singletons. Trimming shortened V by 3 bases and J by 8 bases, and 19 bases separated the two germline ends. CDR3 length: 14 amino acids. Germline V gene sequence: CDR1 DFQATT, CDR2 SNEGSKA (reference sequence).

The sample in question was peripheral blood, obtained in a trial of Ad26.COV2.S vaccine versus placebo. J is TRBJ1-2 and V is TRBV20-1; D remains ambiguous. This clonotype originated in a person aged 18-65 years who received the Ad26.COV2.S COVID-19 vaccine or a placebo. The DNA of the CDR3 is TGCAGTGCTAGTTGGGTGGGGAGCCGTGGGGGCTACACCTTC. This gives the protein CSASWVGSRGGYTF.